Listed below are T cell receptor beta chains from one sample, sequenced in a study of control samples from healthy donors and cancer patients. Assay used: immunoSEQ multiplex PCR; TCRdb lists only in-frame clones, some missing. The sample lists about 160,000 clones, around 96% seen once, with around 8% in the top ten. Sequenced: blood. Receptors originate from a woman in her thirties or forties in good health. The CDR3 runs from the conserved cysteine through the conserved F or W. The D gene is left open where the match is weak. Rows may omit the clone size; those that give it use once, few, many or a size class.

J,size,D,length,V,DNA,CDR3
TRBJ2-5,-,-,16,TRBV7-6,TGTGCCAGCAGCTTAGCAGGGGCAGGATCCAAGAAGACCCAGTACTTC,CASSLAGAGSKKTQYF
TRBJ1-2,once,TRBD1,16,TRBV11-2,TGTGCCAGCAGCTTAGCAGACAGGGGGCTCTCGGGCGGCTACACCTTC,CASSLADRGLSGGYTF
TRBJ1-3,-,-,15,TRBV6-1,TGTGCCAGCAGTGAACGGGGCAGGTCTGGAAACACCATATATTTT,CASSERGRSGNTIYF
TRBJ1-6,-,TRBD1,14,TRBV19,TGTGCCAGTAGACGGGACAGCCAGAATTCACCCCTCCACTTT,CASRRDSQNSPLHF
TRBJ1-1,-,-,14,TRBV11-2,TGTGCCAGCAGCTTAGAAAGACTCGTTGGTGAAGCTTTCTTT,CASSLERLVGEAFF
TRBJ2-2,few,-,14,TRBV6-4,TGTGCCAGCAGTGACTCGATGGGGGCCGGGGAGCTGTTTTTT,CASSDSMGAGELFF
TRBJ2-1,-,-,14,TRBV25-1,-,CASSTSGQNNEQFF
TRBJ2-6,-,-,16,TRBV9,TGTGCCAGCAGCGTGCAGCAAGACTCTGGGGCCAACGTCCTGACTTTC,CASSVQQDSGANVLTF
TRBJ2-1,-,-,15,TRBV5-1,TGCGCCAGCAGTGTGTCTTATGACATCTACAATGAGCAGTTCTTC,CASSVSYDIYNEQFF
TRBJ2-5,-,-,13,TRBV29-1,TGCAGCGTTGGAGTAGGCGGTGGCGAGACCCAGTACTTC,CSVGVGGGETQYF
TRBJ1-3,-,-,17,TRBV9,TGTGCCAGCAGCGGAGCCCGGGGGGGTAGCTCTGGAAACACCATATATTTT,CASSGARGGSSGNTIYF